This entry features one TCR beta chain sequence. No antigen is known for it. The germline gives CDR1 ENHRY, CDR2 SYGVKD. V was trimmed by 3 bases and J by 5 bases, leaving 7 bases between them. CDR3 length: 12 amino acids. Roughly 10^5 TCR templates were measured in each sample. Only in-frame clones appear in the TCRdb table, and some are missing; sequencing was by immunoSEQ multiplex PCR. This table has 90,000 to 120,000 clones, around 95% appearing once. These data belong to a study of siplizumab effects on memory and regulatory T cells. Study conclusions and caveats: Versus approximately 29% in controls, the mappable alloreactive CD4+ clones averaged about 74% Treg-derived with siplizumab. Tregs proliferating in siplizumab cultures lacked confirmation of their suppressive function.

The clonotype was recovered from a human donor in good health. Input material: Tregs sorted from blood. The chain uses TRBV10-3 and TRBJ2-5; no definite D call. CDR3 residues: CAISDGRETQYF. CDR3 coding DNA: TGTGCCATCAGTGATGGCCGGGAGACCCAGTACTTC.